Listed below are T cell receptor beta chains from one sample, sequenced in a study of vaccination and CD4 T cells after COVID-19. MiXCR was run by TCRdb on the PCR reads, yielding one entry per CDR3 protein. The sample includes nearly 15,000 distinct CDR3 sequences, about four fifths of them seen just once. Their antigens remain unidentified. The source was CD4+ T cells from blood, cultured in vitro, collected after SARS-CoV-2 vaccination. The receptors come from a human donor who received a COVID-19 vaccine. The CDR3 runs from the conserved cysteine through the conserved F or W. Fields, in order: J gene, V gene, CDR3 protein.

TRBJ1-2 TRBV5-6 CASSSTDRVASGYTF
TRBJ1-5 TRBV2 CASARQRAGNQPQHF
TRBJ1-3 TRBV30 CAWSGPGSGNTIYF
TRBJ1-1 TRBV7-2 CASSLQGYMNTEAFF
TRBJ1-5 TRBV20-1 CSARVPTGEGNQPQHF
TRBJ1-1 TRBV10-3 CAISPTGEDEAFF
TRBJ1-1 TRBV7-9 CACIQGRGENTEAFF
TRBJ2-5 TRBV20-1 CSARPDRGQETQYF
TRBJ1-5 TRBV6-1 CASSEGDRDQPQHF
TRBJ1-5 TRBV15 CATSRRGPGASNQPQHF
TRBJ1-2 TRBV20-1 CSASLAPGYTF
TRBJ1-4 TRBV24-1 CATSELTGGNEKLFF
TRBJ2-3 TRBV20-1 CSARRASGETDTQYF
TRBJ1-2 TRBV12-3/TRBV12-4 CASSLERGGYTF
TRBJ2-1 TRBV4-2 CASSPLAVEDNEQFF
TRBJ1-1 TRBV11-3 CASRGPPLDTEAFF
TRBJ2-5 TRBV7-2 CASSLRLAGGETQYF
TRBJ2-7 TRBV5-1 CASAFTSGVSGEQYF
TRBJ2-2 TRBV6-1 CASSRDRRAGELFF
TRBJ1-2 TRBV2 CASNKGGNYGYTF
TRBJ2-5 TRBV30 CAWSPPRRASGNQETQYF
TRBJ2-5 TRBV24-1 CATSGGAVETQYF
TRBJ2-5 TRBV30 CAWSAPYIGGLGETQYF
TRBJ2-5 TRBV20-1 CSAIPINQETQYF
TRBJ1-6 TRBV7-2 CASIRTGNTYNSPLHF
TRBJ1-5 TRBV20-1 CSARALGDRESQPQHF
TRBJ1-1 TRBV10-3 CAIRDGTGDTREAFF
TRBJ1-2 TRBV24-1 CATSFGGNYGYTF
TRBJ1-1 TRBV19 CASSDPGRSMNTEAFF
TRBJ1-2 TRBV30 CASEQRAGLGYGYTF
TRBJ2-5 TRBV5-4 CASSLRTGNRETQYF
TRBJ2-7 TRBV19 CASSIDLLGDEQYF
TRBJ1-1 TRBV2 CASSRQGTEAFF
TRBJ1-3 TRBV6-1 CASSQDRDGNTIYF
TRBJ1-1 TRBV5-3 CARSRPWGRSEAFF
TRBJ2-5 TRBV7-8 CASSFPYGETQYF
TRBJ2-1 TRBV5-1 CASSPSGTGLVF
TRBJ2-7 TRBV10-3 CAISDYGQFSYF